These 24 T cell receptor beta chains were sequenced from one sample in a study of radiotherapy plus CTLA-4 blockade in lung cancer. TCRdb keeps only in-frame clones here, not all; method: immunoSEQ multiplex PCR. In the table there are over 60,000 clones, around 87% of which are singletons. The material sequenced was peripheral blood, taken from a patient treated with radiotherapy plus ipilimumab. Receptors originate from a human donor with non-small cell lung cancer that progressed on radiotherapy plus ipilimumab.

V is TRBV29-1 and J is TRBJ2-5, with 12 bases lining up with TRBD2. The CDR3 extends over 14 amino acids. Germline CDR1 is SQVTM and CDR2 is ANQGSEA. V gave up 3 bases and J gave up 6 bases; unmatched junction bases: 5. CDR3 region: CSVEGTSGRKTQYF. The CDR3 nucleotides are TGCAGCGTTGAGGGTACTAGCGGGAGGAAGACCCAGTACTTC.

The chain is built from TRBV5-3 and TRBJ2-7, with unresolved D. TRBV5-3 is filed as an ORF, its function uncertain. This CDR3 contains 16 residues. Trimming cost V 0 bases and J 1 base, with 14 bases left between them. CDR3 bases: TGTGCCAGAAGCTTGGAAGCAACTCCACCATCCTACGAGCAGTACGTC. Protein sequence: CARSLEATPPSYEQYV.

The chain couples TRBV27 to TRBJ1-1; 12 bases map to TRBD1. V was pared by 3 bases and J by 11 bases, with 10 bases of the junction left unmatched. Germline loops: CDR1 MNHEY, CDR2 SMNVEV (reference sequence). This CDR3 region has 15 residues. DNA of the CDR3: TGTGCCAGCAGTTTGTCCCCCGGGACAGGGGGCGAGGCTTTCTTT. Encoded protein: CASSLSPGTGGEAFF.

This clone has a single count. The V and J genes are TRBV29-1 and TRBJ2-5, with 10 bases aligning to TRBD1. Germline loops: CDR1 SQVTM, CDR2 ANQGSEA. The CDR3 is made up of 14 amino acids. V was pared by 6 bases and J by 3 bases, with 7 bases of the junction left unmatched. DNA for the CDR3: TGCAGCGTAGATACCGGGACAGGGGAAGAGACCCAGTACTTC. This encodes CSVDTGTGEETQYF.

The rearrangement links TRBV19 to TRBJ2-7, with D possibly TRBD1 on 7 matching bases. There are 16 residues in the CDR3. CDR1 is LNHDA, CDR2 SQIVND, per germline (reference sequence). Trimming removed 5 bases at V and 3 bases at J, with 20 bases between. CDR3 nucleotide sequence: TGTGCCAGTAGTCCTCGACAGGGACTGAACTACTACGAGCAGTACTTC. Protein: CASSPRQGLNYYEQYF.

The V and J genes are TRBV19 and TRBJ2-7; D not resolved. This CDR3 region has 14 residues. The germline V gene has CDR1 LNHDA and CDR2 SQIVND (reference sequence). Deletions cut 5 bases from V and 0 bases from J, with 11 bases between. CDR3: CASSASTNSYEQYF. Written as DNA, the CDR3 is TGTGCCAGTAGTGCCAGTACCAACTCCTACGAGCAGTACTTC.

The rearrangement uses TRBV19 and TRBJ2-1; tentatively, D is TRBD2 (5 bases). CDR3 length: 16 amino acids. V gave up 4 bases and J gave up 5 bases, with 18 bases separating them. Germline V gene lookup returns CDR1 LNHDA and CDR2 SQIVND (reference sequence). Written as DNA, the CDR3 is TGTGCCAGTAGTAGCAACCTAGCAGGCCAAAACAATGAGCAGTTCTTC. Its translation is CASSSNLAGQNNEQFF.

The chain links TRBV9 to TRBJ2-5, with D possibly being TRBD1 (7 bases). This CDR3 region has 14 residues. With 1 base removed from V and 4 bases from J, the gap between germline ends came to 11 bases. Germline loops: CDR1 SGDLS, CDR2 YYNGEE. CDR3 nucleotide sequence: TGTGCCAGCAGCGTACAGGGGGGCAGAGAGACCCAGTACTTC. The encoded protein is CASSVQGGRETQYF.

The chain couples TRBV7-9 to TRBJ2-5, with D possibly being TRBD1 (6 bases). The J call may be wrong; the DNA end is better matched by TRBJ2-7. The CDR3 is 14 amino acids. Germline CDR1 is SEHNR and CDR2 is FQNEAQ (reference sequence). CDR3 sequence reads: CASSGDRNPYEQYF. CDR3 DNA: TGTGCCAGCAGCGGCGACAGGAACCCCTACGAGCAGTACTTC.

The V call is TRBV28, the J call TRBJ2-7; the match to TRBD2 covers 7 bases. Germline V gene lookup returns CDR1 MDHEN and CDR2 SYDVKM. Trimming took 7 bases from V and 2 from J; bases not matched to a gene: 5. The CDR3 spans 13 residues. This CDR3 is CASISGRTYEQYF. In nucleotides, the CDR3 is TGTGCCAGCATTAGCGGGCGCACCTACGAGCAGTACTTC. Looking up the rest from reference TRBV28 and TRBJ2-7 gives the full variable domain: DVKVTQSSRYLVKRTGEKVFLECVQDMDHENMFWYRQDPGLGLRLIYFSYDVKMKEKGDIPEGYSVSREKKERFSLILESASTNQTSMYLCASISGRTYEQYFGPGTRLTVT.

The rearrangement links TRBV7-2 to TRBJ2-1; tentatively, D is TRBD2 (6 bases). Trimming removed 5 bases from V and 4 bases from J, with 15 bases in between. The CDR3 sequence is 15 residues long. Germline CDR1 reads SGHTA; CDR2 reads FQGNSA. CDR3 loop: CASSLAAGRYNEQFF. In nucleotides, the CDR3 is TGTGCCAGCAGCCTTGCGGCGGGGCGGTACAATGAGCAGTTCTTC. Complete variable domain (other parts from reference TRBV7-2 and TRBJ2-1): GAGVSQSPSNKVTEKGKDVELRCDPISGHTALYWYRQSLGQGLEFLIYFQGNSAPDKSGLPSDRFSAERTGGSVSTLTIQRTQQEDSAVYLCASSLAAGRYNEQFFGPGTRLTVL.

Only one count was recorded for this clone. V is TRBV20-1 and J is TRBJ2-5; no clear D gene. CDR1 is DFQATT and CDR2 is SNEGSKA in the germline V gene (reference sequence). V was cut by 2 bases and J by 3 bases, with 4 bases left in between. The CDR3 sequence is 11 residues long. CDR3 DNA: TGCAGTGCTAGATCGGAAGAGACCCAGTACTTC. Translation: CSARSEETQYF.

The V and J genes are TRBV7-9 and TRBJ1-1; no definite D call. V gave up 4 bases and J gave up 4 bases, with 10 bases separating them. The length of the CDR3 is 13 residues. The V gene's germline CDR1 is SEHNR and CDR2 FQNEAQ (reference sequence). CDR3 sequence: CASSSYSGTEAFF. CDR3 bases: TGTGCCAGCAGCTCGTACTCGGGCACTGAAGCTTTCTTT.

The V call is TRBV10-3, the J call TRBJ2-1; 7 nucleotides match TRBD2. Germline CDR1 is ENHRY and CDR2 is SYGVKD. CDR3 length equals 16 residues. V trimming: 6 bases; J trimming: 0 bases; junction bases outside the gene matches: 8. The CDR3 bases are TGTGCCATCAGCGACGGACTAGGACCCTCCTACAATGAGCAGTTCTTC. It translates to CAISDGLGPSYNEQFF.

The V gene is TRBV5-1, the J gene TRBJ2-7; D is uncertain. CDR3 length: 12 amino acids. In germline, CDR1 is SGHRS, CDR2 YFSETQ. Here the CDR3 reads CVRSRPIYEQYV. The CDR3 bases are TGCGTCCGCTCCAGGCCCATCTACGAGCAGTACGTC.

This clone has just a few counts. CDR3 loop: CASARDVAYEQYF. CDR3 DNA: TGTGCCAGCGCCCGGGACGTCGCCTACGAGCAGTACTTC. V is TRBV9 and J is TRBJ2-7, with D perhaps TRBD1 or TRBD2 (5 bases each). Germline V CDR1 and CDR2: SGDLS, YYNGEE. This CDR3 has 13 residues. Deletions cut 7 bases from V and 2 bases from J, with 13 bases between.

This clone was picked up one time. The chain joins TRBV7-3 to TRBJ1-1; TRBD1 is a possible D gene (6 bases). Trimming pared 6 bases from V and 1 base from J, leaving 9 bases between. The CDR3 is 13 residues long. Germline CDR1 is SGHTA and CDR2 is FQGTGA. The DNA for the CDR3 is TGTGCCAGCAGTCGGGACAAGAACACTGAAGCTTTCTTT. Its translation is CASSRDKNTEAFF.

In its sample, this clone was seen a few times. The V call is TRBV19, the J call TRBJ2-1; possibly TRBD2 for D (5 bases). CDR1 LNHDA and CDR2 SQIVND come from the germline V gene (reference sequence). Trimming pared 3 bases from V and 3 bases from J, leaving 9 bases between. CDR3 length: 14 amino acids. The chain's CDR3 is CASSMRAFYNEQFF. The CDR3 DNA follows: TGTGCCAGTAGTATGCGGGCCTTCTACAATGAGCAGTTCTTC.

This clone was counted a single time. Here the CDR3 reads CASSRASFPYNEQFF. The CDR3 coding sequence is TGTGCCAGCAGTCGGGCCTCCTTTCCCTACAATGAGCAGTTCTTC. This chain links TRBV7-9 with TRBJ2-1; D is ambiguous. V lost 6 bases and J 2 bases, leaving 14 bases between the germline ends. CDR3 length: 15 amino acids. Germline lookup yields CDR1 SEHNR and CDR2 FQNEAQ (reference sequence).

The rearrangement uses TRBV5-1 and TRBJ1-1, with D perhaps TRBD1 (5 bases). CDR3 size: 14 residues. The germline V gene encodes CDR1 SGHRS and CDR2 YFSETQ. Trimming removed 1 base from V and 5 bases from J, with 12 bases in between. CDR3 nucleotides: TGCGCCAGCAGCTTGTTGCAGGGCGGGACTGAAGCTTTCTTT. Amino acid sequence: CASSLLQGGTEAFF.

V usage is TRBV7-2 and J usage is TRBJ2-7; tentatively, D is TRBD1 or TRBD2 (5 bases each). The CDR3 sequence is 15 residues long. The V gene lost 4 bases and the J gene lost 1 base, with 14 bases spanning the gap. Germline-derived CDR1 and CDR2 are SGHTA and FQGNSA. Here the CDR3 DNA reads TGTGCCAGCAGCTCTCCGGGACGGAGTTCCTACGAGCAGTACTTC. Translation: CASSSPGRSSYEQYF.

This chain joins TRBV5-6 and TRBJ1-1; 10 nucleotides agree with TRBD1. Germline loops: CDR1 SGHDT, CDR2 YYEEEE. V gave up 4 bases and J gave up 3 bases; unmatched junction bases: 6. The CDR3 covers 15 residues. CDR3 residues: CASSRTGTGDTEAFF. The DNA for the CDR3 is TGTGCCAGCAGCAGGACCGGGACAGGGGACACTGAAGCTTTCTTT.

The genes are TRBV30 and TRBJ1-1; weak D call: TRBD1 (5 bases). Trimming took 5 bases from V and 1 from J, leaving 26 bases between them. Germline loops: CDR1 GTSNPN, CDR2 SVGIG (reference sequence). This CDR3 contains 18 residues. The CDR3 region is CAWVPPGGSRGWNTEAFF. CDR3 bases: TGTGCCTGGGTTCCTCCCGGAGGGTCGAGGGGATGGAACACTGAAGCTTTCTTT.

This chain joins TRBV2 and TRBJ2-7, with D possibly being TRBD1 (6 bases). This CDR3 has 14 residues. Trimming shortened V by 7 bases and J by 2 bases, and 15 bases separated the two germline ends. Germline CDR1 SNHLY, CDR2 FYNNEI. The CDR3 reads CASTKTGIPYEQYF. In DNA, the CDR3 is TGTGCCAGCACCAAGACAGGTATTCCCTACGAGCAGTACTTC.